In this sample, the clone carrying this TCR beta chain turned up many times. Its cognate antigen is unknown. The sample comes from a study of regulatory T cells in long-lasting Graves disease. The study, taken as a whole, reports: There were preferences for TRBV28, TRBJ1-2 and TRBJ2-5 in persistent disease. Those with persistent Graves' had less TCR diversity than newly diagnosed patients.

As for time point: persistent/refractory GD, antithyroid drugs over 5 years with positive TRAb. The authors made the TCR library using RNA they extracted from PBMCs. Collection of peripheral blood (nine milliliters) was done using EDTA tubes. The CDR3 totals 11 residues. Germline V CDR1 and CDR2: DFQATT, SNEGSKA (reference sequence). The V and J ends lost 4 bases and 6 bases respectively, with 10 bases between them. The TCR beta library used iRepertoire HTBI primers with Arm-PCR amplification of CDR3. TCRdb fed the multiplex PCR reads into MiXCR, producing one record per CDR3 protein. The sample lists around 450,000 distinct CDR3 sequences, around a fifth seen once, with 7.1% in the top ten.

The sample here was peripheral blood mononuclear cells (PBMCs), taken when the disease was refractory, from a patient treated with antithyroid drugs. The receptor was isolated from a female donor with Graves disease. This chain uses TRBV20-1 with TRBJ2-7, with a weak D call TRBD1 (5 bases). CDR3 region: CSAIQGGEQYF. In DNA, the CDR3 is TGCAGTGCTATCCAGGGCGGCGAGCAGTACTTC.